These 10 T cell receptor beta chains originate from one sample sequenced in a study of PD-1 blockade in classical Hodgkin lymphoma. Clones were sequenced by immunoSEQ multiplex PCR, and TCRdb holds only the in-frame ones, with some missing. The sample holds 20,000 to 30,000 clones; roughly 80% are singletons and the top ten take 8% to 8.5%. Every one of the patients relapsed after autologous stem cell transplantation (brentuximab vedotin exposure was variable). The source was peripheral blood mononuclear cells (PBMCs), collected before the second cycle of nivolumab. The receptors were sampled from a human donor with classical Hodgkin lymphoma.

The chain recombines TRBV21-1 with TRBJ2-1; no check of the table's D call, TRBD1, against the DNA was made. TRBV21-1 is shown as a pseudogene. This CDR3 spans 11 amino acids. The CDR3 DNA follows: TGTGCCAGCCCCGGGACAGGAAAGCAGTTCTTC. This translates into CASPGTGKQFF.

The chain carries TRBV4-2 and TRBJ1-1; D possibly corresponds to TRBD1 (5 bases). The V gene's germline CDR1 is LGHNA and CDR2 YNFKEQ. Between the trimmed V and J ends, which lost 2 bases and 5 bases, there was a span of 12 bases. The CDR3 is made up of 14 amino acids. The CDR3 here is CASSQTAGRTEAFF. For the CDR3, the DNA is TGTGCCAGCAGCCAAACGGCAGGGAGGACTGAAGCTTTCTTT.

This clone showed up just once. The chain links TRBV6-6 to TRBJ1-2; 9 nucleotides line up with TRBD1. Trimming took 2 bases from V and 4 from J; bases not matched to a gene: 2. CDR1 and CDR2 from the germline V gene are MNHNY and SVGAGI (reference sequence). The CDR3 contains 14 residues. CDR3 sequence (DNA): TGTGCCAGCAGTTACGGGACAGGGTCCTATGGCTACACCTTC. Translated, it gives CASSYGTGSYGYTF.

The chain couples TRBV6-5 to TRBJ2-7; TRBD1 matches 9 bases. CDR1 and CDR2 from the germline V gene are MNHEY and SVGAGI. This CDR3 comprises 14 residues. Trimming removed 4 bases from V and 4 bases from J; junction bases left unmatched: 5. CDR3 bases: TGTGCCAGCAGTTTTGGACAGGGGCCTTACGAGCAGTACTTC. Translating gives CASSFGQGPYEQYF.

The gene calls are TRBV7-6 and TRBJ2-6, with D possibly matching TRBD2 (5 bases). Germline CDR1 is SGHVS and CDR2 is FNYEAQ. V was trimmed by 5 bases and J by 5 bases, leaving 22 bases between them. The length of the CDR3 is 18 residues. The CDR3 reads CASSPVTISQSRANVLTF. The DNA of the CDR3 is TGTGCCAGCAGCCCGGTGACTATCTCACAAAGTCGGGCCAACGTCCTGACTTTC.

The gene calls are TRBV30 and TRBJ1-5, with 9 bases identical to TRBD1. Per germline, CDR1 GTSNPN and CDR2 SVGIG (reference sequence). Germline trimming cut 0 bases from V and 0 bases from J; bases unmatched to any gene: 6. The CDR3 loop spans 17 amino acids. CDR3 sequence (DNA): TGTGCCTGGAGTGTGGACAGGGGCCCCTATAGCAATCAGCCCCAGCATTTT. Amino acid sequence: CAWSVDRGPYSNQPQHF.

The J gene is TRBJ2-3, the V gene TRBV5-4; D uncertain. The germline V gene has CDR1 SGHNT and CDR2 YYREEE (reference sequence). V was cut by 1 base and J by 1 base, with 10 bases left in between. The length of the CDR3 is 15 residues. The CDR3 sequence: CASSLPHRGTDTQYF. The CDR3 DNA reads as TGTGCCAGCAGCTTGCCACACCGCGGCACAGATACGCAGTATTTT.

CDR3: CASSLAHLTGALQETQYF. CDR3 DNA: TGTGCCAGCAGCTTAGCCCATTTAACAGGGGCCCTCCAAGAGACCCAGTACTTC. The rearrangement uses TRBV7-9 and TRBJ2-5; TRBD1 matches at 7 bases. This CDR3 is 18 amino acids long. The V gene's germline CDR1 is SEHNR and CDR2 FQNEAQ (reference sequence). Losses at the gene ends were 0 bases for V and 1 base for J; bases not matched to a gene: 11.

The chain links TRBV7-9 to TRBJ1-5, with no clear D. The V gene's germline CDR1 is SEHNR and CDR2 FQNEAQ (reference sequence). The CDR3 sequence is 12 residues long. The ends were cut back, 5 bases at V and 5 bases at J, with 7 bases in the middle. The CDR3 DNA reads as TGTGCCAGCAGCCCGATACATCAGCCCCAGCATTTT. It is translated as CASSPIHQPQHF.

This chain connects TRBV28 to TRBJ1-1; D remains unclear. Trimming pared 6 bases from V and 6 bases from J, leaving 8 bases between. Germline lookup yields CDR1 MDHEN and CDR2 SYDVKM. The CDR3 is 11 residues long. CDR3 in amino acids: CASRGRPEAFF. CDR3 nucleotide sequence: TGTGCCAGCAGGGGCCGGCCTGAAGCTTTCTTT.